This T cell receptor (beta chain) is from a study of blood T cells in healthy people across ages. This clonotype has more than one count but fewer than ten. The CDR3 is 16 residues long. Germline trimming cut 6 bases from V and 0 bases from J; bases unmatched to any gene: 7. The germline V gene has CDR1 MNHEY and CDR2 SVGAGI. Primers used in a second PCR of about 7 to 12 cycles were a sample-barcoded 5' primer and a J-beta primer mix. TCRdb re-derived calls from the 5' RACE reads in MiXCR, one entry per CDR3 protein. The table shows roughly 1,500,000 distinct CDR3 sequences, with about 31% occurring only once.

The sample consisted of blood. The genes are TRBV6-5 and TRBJ1-4; 7 positions agree with TRBD1. The TCR sequence derives from a woman between 25 and 40 years old in good health. This CDR3 reads CASSPGTATTNEKLFF. In DNA, the CDR3 is TGTGCCAGCAGCCCTGGGACAGCGACAACTAATGAAAAACTGTTTTTT.